This T cell receptor beta chain comes out of a study of molecular identifiers for immune sequencing clone quantification. At the level of the study: Replicate experiments took RNA from around 18,000 or 91,000 naive CD8 cells, divided it five ways and sequenced four. Study results and limitations: Clones above 20 RNA copies held over 97% of effector molecules, under 1% in naive cells.

Bulk TCR library preparation followed previously described methods with listed TCR primers. TCRdb reanalysed the PCR reads using MiXCR and keeps one entry per CDR3 protein. Here the sample spans 300,000 to 400,000 distinct CDR3 sequences, about 22% being singletons. A word on this clonotype: Antigen specificity is unknown.

For naive CD8 T cells, sorting used the CD8+CD4-CCR7+CD45RA+ phenotype. The V end was cut by 2 bases, the J end by 2 bases, with 13 bases between. Germline V gene data show CDR1 as SGHAT and CDR2 as FQNNGV. The CDR3 consists of 15 residues. This sequence originates from a human donor in good health. Some libraries in this study had Jurkat cell RNA spiked in. V gene TRBV11-2 combines with J gene TRBJ2-7, with a possible D match to TRBD1 (6 bases). Sequenced sample: naive CD8+ T cells from blood, with Jurkat cell RNA spiked in. Stated subset: FACS-sorted CD8+CD4-CCR7+CD45RA+ naive T cells. CDR3 loop: CASSLSADRPYEQYF. The CDR3 DNA follows: TGTGCCAGCAGCTTAAGTGCGGACAGACCCTACGAGCAGTACTTC.